This T cell receptor (beta chain) was identified in a study of radiotherapy plus CTLA-4 blockade in lung cancer. Produced via immunoSEQ multiplex PCR; TCRdb's table is partial and in-frame only. The sample carries roughly 44,000 clones, 70% to 90% recorded once. This clone has just a few counts. The sequence derives from a human donor with non-small cell lung cancer whose response to radiotherapy plus ipilimumab could not be evaluated. The input for sequencing was peripheral blood, taken from a patient treated with radiotherapy plus ipilimumab.

CDR3 protein: CASSWDRNGSPLHF. The CDR3 nucleotides read TGTGCCAGCAGCTGGGACAGGAACGGTTCACCCCTCCACTTT. The chain recombines TRBV5-6 with TRBJ1-6; 8 bases map to TRBD1. Germline assignment: CDR1 SGHDT and CDR2 YYEEEE. V lost 3 bases to trimming and J lost 9 bases; unmatched junction nucleotides: 5. The CDR3 has 14 residues.